Listed below are T cell receptor beta chains from one sample, sequenced in a study of shared clonotypes between healthy human individuals. Assay used: immunoSEQ multiplex PCR; TCRdb lists only in-frame clones, some missing. The data hold a few million clones, with over 85% observed a single time. Sequencing was done on a sample of naive CD4+ T cells sorted from blood. These receptors all stem from a man between 18 and 29 years old in good health. The CDR3 runs from the conserved cysteine through the conserved F or W. The D gene is left open where the match is weak. The size entry is marked missing in some rows and otherwise reads once, few, many or a size class.

V: TRBV2; size: NA; D: NA; J: TRBJ2-7; DNA: TGTGCCAGCAGGGGTTCCCCGGTGGCCTACGAGCAGTACTTC; CDR3: CASRGSPVAYEQYF
V: TRBV5-6; size: NA; D: NA; J: TRBJ2-7; DNA: TGTGCCAGCAGCTTGGGACGGGGTAGGTACGAGCAGTACTTC; CDR3: CASSLGRGRYEQYF
V: TRBV7-8; size: NA; D: NA; J: TRBJ2-2; DNA: TGTGCCAGTGGGGGAACGTTCGGGGAGCTGTTTTTT; CDR3: CASGGTFGELFF
V: TRBV7-2; size: NA; D: NA; J: TRBJ2-7; DNA: TGTGCCAGCAGCTTAGAGACAGGCTCCTACGAGCAGTACTTC; CDR3: CASSLETGSYEQYF
V: TRBV6-5; size: NA; D: NA; J: TRBJ1-1; DNA: TGTGCCAGCAGTTCCAACTCCGCTTGGGTGGGGACTGAAGCTTTCTTT; CDR3: CASSSNSAWVGTEAFF
V: TRBV27; size: NA; D: NA; J: TRBJ1-6; DNA: TGTGCCAGCAGTTTTGGGGGGCCGGTGGGTAATTCACCCCTCCACTTT; CDR3: CASSFGGPVGNSPLHF
V: TRBV2; size: NA; D: NA; J: TRBJ1-6; DNA: TGTGCCAGCAGTGAGTCCAGATCGCCCCTCCACTTT; CDR3: CASSESRSPLHF
V: TRBV14; size: NA; D: NA; J: TRBJ1-3; DNA: TGTGCCAGCAGCCAAGATACGGCTGGAAACACCATATATTTT; CDR3: CASSQDTAGNTIYF
V: TRBV27; size: NA; D: NA; J: TRBJ2-4; DNA: TGTGCCAGCAGTCCAAGAGGTGGGGACATTCAGTACTTC; CDR3: CASSPRGGDIQYF
V: TRBV19; size: NA; D: NA; J: TRBJ2-7; DNA: TGTGCCAGTAGTATAAGCCCGAGGGGAATATCGTCCTACGAGCAGTACTTC; CDR3: CASSISPRGISSYEQYF
V: TRBV11-2; size: NA; D: TRBD2; J: TRBJ2-7; DNA: TGTGCCAGCAGCTCAGGACTAGCGGGAGACGAGCAGTACTTC; CDR3: CASSSGLAGDEQYF
V: TRBV7-2; size: NA; D: NA; J: TRBJ2-3; DNA: TGTGCCAGCAGCTTAGAGGGGGGGTCGGCAGATACGCAGTATTTT; CDR3: CASSLEGGSADTQYF
V: TRBV5-1; size: NA; D: TRBD1; J: TRBJ2-2; DNA: TGCGCCAGCAGCCCCTTACAGGGGTCGGTCACCGGGGAGCTGTTTTTT; CDR3: CASSPLQGSVTGELFF
V: TRBV5-4; size: NA; D: TRBD1; J: TRBJ2-7; DNA: TGTGCCAGCAGGCGGACAGGGTCAGAAGAGCAGTACTTC; CDR3: CASRRTGSEEQYF
V: TRBV5-6; size: NA; D: NA; J: TRBJ1-3; DNA: TGTGCCAGCAGCTTGGGGGCAGGGTCGTCCTTCTCTGGAAACACCATATATTTT; CDR3: CASSLGAGSSFSGNTIYF
V: TRBV28; size: few; D: TRBD1; J: TRBJ1-4; DNA: TGTGCCAGCAGTTTACCGGGACAGGAACTGTTTTTT; CDR3: CASSLPGQELFF
V: TRBV5-6; size: NA; D: TRBD1; J: TRBJ1-1; DNA: TGTGCCAGCAGCCCTCTGGCCCGGGACAGGAACACTGAAGCTTTCTTT; CDR3: CASSPLARDRNTEAFF
V: TRBV30; size: NA; D: NA; J: TRBJ1-2; DNA: TGTGCCTGGATGTTTCTGGGGGGCTACACCTTC; CDR3: CAWMFLGGYTF
V: TRBV6-4; size: NA; D: NA; J: TRBJ2-7; DNA: TGTGCCAGCAGTGTTCCAGGGGCCCCAACCTACGAGCAGTACTTC; CDR3: CASSVPGAPTYEQYF
V: TRBV19; size: few; D: NA; J: TRBJ1-5; DNA: TGTGCCAGTAGTATAGCCGGGTTTGGCAATCAGCCCCAGCATTTT; CDR3: CASSIAGFGNQPQHF
V: TRBV27; size: NA; D: NA; J: TRBJ1-2; DNA: TGTGCCAGCAGCCGCTCCGGGGCGTCTGGCTACACCTTC; CDR3: CASSRSGASGYTF
V: TRBV18; size: NA; D: NA; J: TRBJ1-2; DNA: TGTGCCAGCTCACCGGCGCTTATGGGCTATGGCTACACCTTC; CDR3: CASSPALMGYGYTF
V: TRBV2; size: few; D: TRBD1; J: TRBJ1-2; DNA: TGTGCCAGCAGTTACAGGGGAGACTATGGCTACACCTTC; CDR3: CASSYRGDYGYTF
V: TRBV6-6; size: once; D: NA; J: TRBJ2-7; DNA: TGTGCCAGCAACTCCAACGGGGGAGGCGAGCAGTACTTC; CDR3: CASNSNGGGEQYF
V: TRBV7-8; size: NA; D: TRBD1; J: TRBJ2-1; DNA: TGTGCCAGCAGCTTAGTAGGGGGCGGGCAGTTCTTC; CDR3: CASSLVGGGQFF